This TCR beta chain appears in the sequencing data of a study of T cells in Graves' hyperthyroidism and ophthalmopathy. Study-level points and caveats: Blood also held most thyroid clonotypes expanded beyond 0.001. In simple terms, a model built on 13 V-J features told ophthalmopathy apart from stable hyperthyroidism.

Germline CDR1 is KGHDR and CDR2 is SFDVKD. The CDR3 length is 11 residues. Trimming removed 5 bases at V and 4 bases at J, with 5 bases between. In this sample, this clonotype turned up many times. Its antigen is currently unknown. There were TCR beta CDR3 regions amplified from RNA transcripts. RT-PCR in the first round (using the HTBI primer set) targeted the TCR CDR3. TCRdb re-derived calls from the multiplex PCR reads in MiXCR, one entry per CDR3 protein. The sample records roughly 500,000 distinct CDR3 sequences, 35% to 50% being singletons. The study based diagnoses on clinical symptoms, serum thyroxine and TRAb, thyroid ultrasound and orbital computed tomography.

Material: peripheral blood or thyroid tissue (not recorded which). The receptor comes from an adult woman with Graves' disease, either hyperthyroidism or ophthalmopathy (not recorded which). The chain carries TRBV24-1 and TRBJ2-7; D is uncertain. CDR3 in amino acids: CATSGGYEQYF. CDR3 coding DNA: TGTGCCACCAGTGGGGGTTACGAGCAGTACTTC.